What follows are 21 T cell receptor beta chains derived from one specimen sequenced in a study of CD8+ T cells in alopecia areata. RNA was isolated and reverse transcribed to cDNA, the sequencing template. TCRdb's copy holds only in-frame clones and misses some; the assay was immunoSEQ multiplex PCR. The repertoire holds about 110,000 clones, approximately 59% seen once, with 20% in the top ten. Input material: CD8+ T cells sorted from blood. The receptor set was obtained from a human donor in good health.

CDR3 loop: CASSFQATDEQFF. The DNA of the CDR3 is TGTGCCAGCAGTTTCCAGGCGACGGATGAGCAGTTCTTC. The chain couples TRBV27 to TRBJ2-1; D unresolved. CDR3 length: 13 amino acids. V shed 3 bases and J shed 8 bases, with 11 bases lying between them. Germline CDR1 and CDR2: MNHEY and SMNVEV (reference sequence).

The chain employs TRBV30 and TRBJ1-5; 9 nucleotides agree with TRBD1. Looked up from germline, CDR1 is GTSNPN and CDR2 is SVGIG (reference sequence). There are 13 residues in the CDR3. Losses at the gene ends were 2 bases for V and 7 bases for J; bases not matched to a gene: 3. CDR3: CAWSRTGEQPQHF. CDR3 DNA sequence: TGTGCCTGGAGTCGGACAGGGGAACAGCCCCAGCATTTT. Complete variable domain (other parts from reference TRBV30 and TRBJ1-5): SQTIHQWPATLVQPVGSPLSLECTVEGTSNPNLYWYRQAAGRGLQLLFYSVGIGQISSEVPQNLSASRPQDRQFILSSKKLLLSDSGFYLCAWSRTGEQPQHFGDGTRLSIL.

The chain joins TRBV4-1 to TRBJ2-1, with D possibly being TRBD2 (5 bases). The germline CDR1 and CDR2 sequences are MGHRA and YSYEKL. Trimming took off 1 base at V and 0 bases at J, with 13 bases between the two ends. CDR3 length: 17 residues. In nucleotides, the CDR3 is TGCGCCAGCAGCCAAGTTATAACCACTAGCTCCTACAATGAGCAGTTCTTC. Translation: CASSQVITTSSYNEQFF.

The chain combines TRBV12-5 with TRBJ1-2; D uncertain. The CDR3 totals 15 residues. V lost 0 bases and J lost 3, with 11 bases in between. Per germline, CDR1 LGHNT and CDR2 FRNRAP. CDR3 region: CASGLVPGTYYGYTF. The CDR3 nucleotides are TGTGCTAGTGGTTTGGTACCGGGCACTTACTATGGCTACACCTTC. Looking up the rest from reference TRBV12-5 and TRBJ1-2 gives the full variable domain: DARVTQTPRHKVTEMGQEVTMRCQPILGHNTVFWYRQTMMQGLELLAYFRNRAPLDDSGMPKDRFSAEMPDATLATLKIQPSEPRDSAVYFCASGLVPGTYYGYTFGSGTRLTVV.

V and J are TRBV29-1 and TRBJ2-1, with D perhaps matching TRBD1 or TRBD2 (6 bases each). Trimming pared 5 bases from V and 5 bases from J, leaving 22 bases between. CDR3 size: 16 residues. Per germline, CDR1 SQVTM and CDR2 ANQGSEA. This CDR3 reads CSVPNGGQGIDNEQFF. The CDR3, as DNA: TGCAGCGTTCCTAATGGGGGGCAGGGAATTGACAATGAGCAGTTCTTC.

V and J are TRBV11-2 and TRBJ2-7; no definite D call. CDR1 and CDR2 (germline): SGHAT, FQNNGV. Trimming shortened V by 0 bases and J by 6 bases, and 6 bases separated the two germline ends. The CDR3 is 12 residues long. The CDR3 coding sequence is TGTGCCAGCAGCTTAGATCCAAGCGAGCAGTACTTC. Translated: CASSLDPSEQYF.

The chain links TRBV29-1 to TRBJ2-7; D is unclear. The V end lost 4 bases, the J end lost 1 base, and 14 bases lay between the germline ends. CDR1 SQVTM and CDR2 ANQGSEA come from the germline V gene. This CDR3 comprises 14 residues. This CDR3 reads CSVAGSYQSYEQYF. CDR3 sequence (DNA): TGCAGCGTTGCCGGGTCCTATCAATCCTACGAGCAGTACTTC.

This clone was recorded only once. The chain joins TRBV4-1 to TRBJ2-5, with D possibly matching TRBD2 (6 bases). Germline V gene data show CDR1 as MGHRA and CDR2 as YSYEKL. Between the trimmed V and J ends, which lost 1 base and 3 bases, there was a span of 15 bases. The CDR3 length is 16 residues. CDR3 in amino acids: CASSQVGGPSKETQYF. The CDR3 nucleotides are TGCGCCAGCAGCCAAGTGGGGGGACCCTCAAAAGAGACCCAGTACTTC.

This clone was seen a handful of times. This rearrangement joins TRBV13 to TRBJ2-5; D may be TRBD1 (6 bases). The germline V and J ends were trimmed by 4 bases and 5 bases, with 14 bases remaining between them. Germline lookup yields CDR1 PRHDT and CDR2 FYEKMQ (reference sequence). The CDR3 is 14 residues long. CDR3 protein: CASSSRGAGETQYF. The CDR3 bases are TGTGCCAGCAGCTCCAGGGGCGCCGGGGAGACCCAGTACTTC.

This clone came up a few times. This sequence joins TRBV7-2 and TRBJ2-4; tentatively, D is TRBD2 (6 bases). The CDR3 length is 13 residues. CDR1 SGHTA and CDR2 FQGNSA come from the germline V gene. V lost 5 bases and J lost 8, with 13 bases in between. In DNA form, the CDR3 reads TGTGCCAGCAGCACCATGACTAGTTACATTCAGTACTTC. As protein: CASSTMTSYIQYF.

J is TRBJ2-7 and V is TRBV27, with D possibly TRBD2 on 6 matching bases. The CDR3 spans 14 residues. V lost 2 bases to trimming and J lost 6 bases, with 14 bases between them. From germline, CDR1 is MNHEY and CDR2 SMNVEV (reference sequence). In DNA, the CDR3 is TGTGCCAGCAGTTTAGCGAGCTCGGGAGCCGAGCAGTACTTC. Protein product: CASSLASSGAEQYF.

This rearrangement joins TRBV7-6 to TRBJ2-3; 7 bases are a match to TRBD1. Germline V gene data show CDR1 as SGHVS and CDR2 as FNYEAQ. The ends lost 5 bases at V and 3 bases at J; junction bases unmatched: 2. The CDR3 contains 13 residues. CDR3 in DNA: TGTGCCAGCAGCCCGGACAGGACAGATACGCAGTATTTT. This gives the protein CASSPDRTDTQYF.

The chain links TRBV6-1 to TRBJ1-5; 7 bases line up with TRBD1. This CDR3 has 14 amino acids. The germline CDR1 and CDR2 sequences are MNHNS and SASEGT. Trimming at V came to 6 bases and at J to 4 bases, leaving 6 bases not matched to a gene. The CDR3 spells CASSPGTENQPQHF. DNA for the CDR3: TGTGCCAGCAGCCCCGGGACAGAGAATCAGCCCCAGCATTTT.

V gene TRBV11-2 combines with J gene TRBJ2-7; D is unclear. V was shortened by 1 base and J by 0 bases, with 10 bases between the two germline ends. CDR1 and CDR2 (germline): SGHAT, FQNNGV. The CDR3 is 15 amino acids. The CDR3, as DNA: TGTGCCAGCAGCTTAGTTGCCAGTAACTCCTACGAGCAGTACTTC. Its translation is CASSLVASNSYEQYF.

The chain has TRBV13 and TRBJ2-4; possible D gene TRBD1, 5 bases. This CDR3 comprises 15 residues. Deletions cut 5 bases from V and 0 bases from J, with 11 bases between. Germline V gene lookup returns CDR1 PRHDT and CDR2 FYEKMQ (reference sequence). In nucleotides, the CDR3 is TGTGCCAGCAGCAGGGGTGAGGTAGCCAAAAACATTCAGTACTTC. Its protein product is CASSRGEVAKNIQYF.

This clone has just a few counts. The chain combines TRBV13 with TRBJ2-4; D is possibly TRBD2 (5 bases). V lost 6 bases and J 3 bases, leaving 9 bases between the germline ends. This CDR3 spans 13 amino acids. Germline CDR1 reads PRHDT; CDR2 reads FYEKMQ (reference sequence). In nucleotides, the CDR3 is TGTGCCAGCAGGCCAAGCGGCAAAAACATTCAGTACTTC. This translates into CASRPSGKNIQYF.

This clone was seen a few times. The chain is built from TRBV28 and TRBJ2-3; 8 nucleotides match TRBD2. Germline V gene sequence: CDR1 MDHEN, CDR2 SYDVKM. The CDR3 is made up of 14 amino acids. The V segment lost 8 bases and the J segment 3 bases; nucleotides outside the gene matches: 7. The chain's CDR3 is CASGWTSMTDTQYF. CDR3 nucleotide sequence: TGTGCCAGCGGATGGACTAGCATGACAGATACGCAGTATTTT.

The gene calls are TRBV9 and TRBJ1-1; D gene unclear. The CDR3 extends over 13 amino acids. V shed 4 bases and J shed 1 base, with 8 bases lying between them. The germline V gene has CDR1 SGDLS and CDR2 YYNGEE. The CDR3 loop is CASSLNPNTEAFF. In DNA form, the CDR3 reads TGTGCCAGCAGCCTCAACCCGAACACTGAAGCTTTCTTT.

This chain connects TRBV6-5 to TRBJ2-1, with 9 bases matching TRBD2. V trimming: 0 bases; J trimming: 2 bases; junction bases outside the gene matches: 2. The germline V gene has CDR1 MNHEY and CDR2 SVGAGI. This CDR3 region has 16 residues. The CDR3 is CASSYSAGGAYNEQFF. CDR3 in DNA: TGTGCCAGCAGTTACTCAGCGGGGGGCGCCTACAATGAGCAGTTCTTC.

The J gene is TRBJ2-7, the V gene TRBV7-9; the match to TRBD1 covers 7 bases. Trimming removed 8 bases from V and 0 bases from J; junction bases left unmatched: 4. The CDR3 spans 13 residues. The germline V gene has CDR1 SEHNR and CDR2 FQNEAQ (reference sequence). As DNA, the CDR3 is TGTGCCAGCGGTCAGGGGGTCTCCTACGAGCAGTACTTC. Protein: CASGQGVSYEQYF.

The gene calls are TRBV13 and TRBJ2-7, with TRBD2 identical over 11 bases. CDR1 is PRHDT and CDR2 is FYEKMQ in the germline V gene (reference sequence). Trimming at V came to 4 bases and at J to 6 bases, leaving 8 bases not matched to a gene. The CDR3 length is 15 residues. CDR3: CASSSTSGGTCEQYF. CDR3 nucleotide sequence: TGTGCCAGCAGCTCAACTAGCGGGGGAACCTGCGAGCAGTACTTC.